These 14 T cell receptor beta chains originate from one sample sequenced in a study of blood T cell repertoires in COVID-19. Repertoires were generated with immunoSEQ multiplex PCR, while TCRdb's copy carries only in-frame clones and drops some. The profile shows 150,000 to 180,000 clones, about 86% of them singletons. The sample was peripheral blood. Every receptor here comes from a woman aged 55-70 years with acute or convalescent COVID-19.

This chain uses TRBV3-1 (or the pseudogene TRBV3-2) with TRBJ1-2; TRBD1 agrees at 9 bases. The CDR3 has 15 residues. V shed 1 base, J shed 2 bases, and the junction held 2 bases outside the gene matches. Germline lookup yields CDR1 LGHDT and CDR2 YNNKEL (reference sequence). The CDR3 DNA is TGTGCCAGCAGCCAAGTAGGGACAGGGAACTATGGCTACACCTTC. This encodes CASSQVGTGNYGYTF.

Here the CDR3 reads CASSGPLRGNTIYF. The CDR3, as DNA: TGTGCCAGCTCTGGGCCGCTCAGAGGGAACACCATATATTTT. The chain combines TRBV28 with TRBJ1-3; D remains unclear. V dropped 8 bases and J dropped 7 bases, with 18 bases sitting between them. CDR3 length: 14 amino acids. Germline CDR1 reads MDHEN; CDR2 reads SYDVKM.

The chain carries TRBV30 and TRBJ2-3, with 9 nucleotides matching TRBD2. The germline V gene has CDR1 GTSNPN and CDR2 SVGIG (reference sequence). The junction had 11 bases not matched to a gene; V was cut back by 2 bases and J by 5 bases. CDR3 length: 16 residues. In nucleotides, the CDR3 is TGTGCCTGGAGTCCGGGACTAGCAGGGCGGGGAGATACGCAGTATTTT. It codes for CAWSPGLAGRGDTQYF.

The CDR3 nucleotides read TGTGCCAGCAGTCTGTATCCCCAGGCAACTAATGAAAAACTGTTTTTT. Its protein is CASSLYPQATNEKLFF. J is TRBJ1-4 and V is TRBV6-2 or TRBV6-3; the D is unclear. The V end lost 5 bases, the J end lost 0 bases, and 13 bases lay between the germline ends. CDR1 MNHEY and CDR2 SVGEGT come from the germline V gene. The CDR3 is made up of 16 amino acids.

This CDR3 is CASSQDPQGASQETQYF. As DNA, the CDR3 is TGCGCCAGCAGCCAAGACCCACAGGGGGCTAGCCAAGAGACCCAGTACTTC. The chain couples TRBV4-1 to TRBJ2-5; TRBD1 agrees at 9 bases. This CDR3 is 17 amino acids long. Germline V gene sequence: CDR1 MGHRA, CDR2 YSYEKL. V trimming: 0 bases; J trimming: 1 base; junction bases outside the gene matches: 6.

The V and J genes are TRBV18 and TRBJ1-2; 7 nucleotides line up with TRBD1. Unmatched junction bases numbered 18, after V lost 6 bases and J lost 5 bases. This CDR3 comprises 17 residues. CDR1 and CDR2 from the germline V gene are KGHSH and LQKENI. CDR3: CASSLDRVKFSRYGYTF. The CDR3, as DNA: TGTGCCAGCTCTCTCGACAGGGTCAAATTTTCTCGGTATGGCTACACCTTC.

V gene TRBV6-5 combines with J gene TRBJ2-2; D may be TRBD1 (5 bases). Germline V CDR1 and CDR2: MNHEY, SVGAGI. The CDR3 has 13 residues. V was clipped by 4 bases and J by 7 bases, with 10 bases between them. CDR3: CASSSVGDGELFF. The CDR3 coding sequence is TGTGCCAGCAGTTCCGTAGGGGACGGGGAGCTGTTTTTT.

The V gene is TRBV5-1, the J gene TRBJ2-5; TRBD2 might be the D (7 bases). Germline V lookup: CDR1 SGHRS, CDR2 YFSETQ. With 6 bases removed from V and 5 bases from J, the gap between germline ends came to 14 bases. The CDR3 contains 13 residues. The CDR3 reads CASIGGARETQYF. The CDR3 DNA reads TGCGCCAGCATAGGGGGGGCCCGGGAGACCCAGTACTTC.

The chain couples TRBV2 to TRBJ1-1; perhaps TRBD1 as D (5 bases). Trimming removed 6 bases from V and 9 bases from J, with 17 bases in between. The CDR3 has 13 amino acids. Germline CDR1 reads SNHLY; CDR2 reads FYNNEI. In DNA, the CDR3 is TGTGCCAGCAGCCCCGACAGATTAGTTAAAGCTTTCTTT. Protein sequence: CASSPDRLVKAFF.

This chain joins TRBV28 and TRBJ1-2, with TRBD1 matching over 7 bases. The CDR3 length is 14 residues. Germline V gene sequence: CDR1 MDHEN, CDR2 SYDVKM. Unmatched junction bases numbered 11, after V lost 8 bases and J lost 5 bases. The CDR3: CASSQGNALYGYTF. The CDR3 nucleotides read TGTGCCAGCTCACAGGGGAACGCCTTGTATGGCTACACCTTC.

The chain uses TRBV19 and TRBJ2-2, with 8 bases aligning to TRBD1. The CDR3 sequence is 15 residues long. CDR1 and CDR2 (germline): LNHDA, SQIVND (reference sequence). V trimming: 6 bases; J trimming: 6 bases; junction bases outside the gene matches: 9. This CDR3 reads CASRRQTGDAGELFF. The CDR3 nucleotides are TGTGCCAGTAGACGGCAGACAGGGGACGCCGGGGAGCTGTTTTTT.

The chain carries TRBV7-8 and TRBJ1-5; TRBD1 matches at 8 bases. Unmatched junction bases numbered 13, after V lost 4 bases and J lost 5 bases. The length of the CDR3 is 17 residues. CDR1 and CDR2 (germline): SGHVS, FQNEAQ. The CDR3 DNA is TGTGCCAGCAGCTCAAGTACAGGGGGAAATCGATATCAGCCCCAGCATTTT. Residues: CASSSSTGGNRYQPQHF.

The CDR3: CASSLNEQFF. The CDR3 nucleotides read TGTGCCAGCAGCCTCAATGAGCAGTTCTTC. The chain is built from TRBV12-3 or TRBV12-4 and TRBJ2-1; D is unclear. The CDR3 covers 10 residues. V lost 6 bases to trimming and J lost 6 bases, with 3 bases between them.

The rearrangement links TRBV11-2 to TRBJ2-2, with D maybe TRBD1 (6 bases). V shed 4 bases and J shed 5 bases, with 20 bases lying between them. The germline CDR1 and CDR2 sequences are SGHAT and FQNNGV. The CDR3 is made up of 17 amino acids. The CDR3 loop reads CASSSWGFTTGTGELFF. For the CDR3, the DNA is TGTGCCAGCAGCTCCTGGGGATTTACGACAGGAACCGGGGAGCTGTTTTTT.